A single sample gave rise to the 15 T cell receptor beta chains below, sequenced in a study of blood T cells in healthy people across ages. Primers used in a second PCR of roughly 6 to 11 cycles were a sample-barcoded 5' primer and a J-beta primer mix. TCRdb processed the 5' RACE reads anew with MiXCR; each CDR3 protein has one entry. Of hundreds of thousands of distinct CDR3 sequences listed, about 56% are singletons. The specimen sequenced was blood. The source is a man between 35 and 55 years old in good health.

The chain carries TRBV20-1 and TRBJ2-1; 7 bases align to TRBD2. The CDR3 is 15 amino acids. The V gene end was trimmed by 1 base and the J gene end by 2 bases; junction bases not matched to a gene: 5. CDR1 is DFQATT and CDR2 is SNEGSKA in the germline V gene (reference sequence). CDR3 nucleotides: TGCAGTGCTAGAGGGGGCGGGGGAACCTACAATGAGCAGTTCTTC. This codes for CSARGGGGTYNEQFF.

The chain has TRBV7-2 and TRBJ2-7; D is unclear. Germline lookup yields CDR1 SGHTA and CDR2 FQGNSA. The V end lost 2 bases, the J end lost 1 base, and 15 bases lay between the germline ends. This CDR3 contains 16 residues. Written as DNA, the CDR3 is TGTGCCAGCAGCTTAATGGGGTCAGATGTTTCCTACGAGCAGTACTTC. This encodes CASSLMGSDVSYEQYF.

The chain links TRBV7-9 to TRBJ2-4; 11 bases agree with TRBD2. The CDR3 runs 20 residues. With V trimmed by 5 bases and J by 0 bases, 15 bases remained unmatched. From germline, CDR1 is SEHNR and CDR2 FQNEAQ (reference sequence). The CDR3 reads CASSTVTSGKTELAKNIQYF. In DNA form, the CDR3 reads TGTGCCAGCAGCACCGTGACTAGCGGGAAGACGGAACTAGCCAAAAACATTCAGTACTTC.

This sequence joins TRBV27 and TRBJ1-2; 11 bases agree with TRBD1. J was trimmed by 0 bases and V by 4 bases; bases with no gene match: 4. The CDR3 is 16 amino acids. Germline values: CDR1 MNHEY, CDR2 SMNVEV (reference sequence). The CDR3 DNA reads as TGTGCCAGCAGTTGGGGGACAGGGGGAGCTAACTATGGCTACACCTTC. Translating it yields CASSWGTGGANYGYTF.

This rearrangement joins TRBV10-3 to TRBJ2-1; a weak D match, TRBD2 (6 bases). Trimming removed 4 bases at V and 6 bases at J, with 10 bases between. The CDR3 contains 13 residues. Germline lookup yields CDR1 ENHRY and CDR2 SYGVKD. The CDR3 nucleotides read TGTGCCATCAGTGGGGGACTGATCAATGAGCAGTTCTTC. Encoded protein: CAISGGLINEQFF.

This clonotype was found once. The chain uses TRBV20-1 and TRBJ2-7; D is perhaps TRBD1 or TRBD2 (6 bases each). Germline CDR1 is DFQATT and CDR2 is SNEGSKA (reference sequence). The CDR3 loop spans 12 amino acids. The V gene lost 7 bases and the J gene lost 3 bases, with 13 bases spanning the gap. This CDR3 reads CSGAGHLYEQYF. The CDR3 coding sequence is TGCAGTGGGGCGGGACACCTCTACGAGCAGTACTTC.

In this sample, this clonotype turned up a few times. The chain joins TRBV29-1 to TRBJ2-7; D may be TRBD1 (5 bases). This CDR3 is built from 12 residues. The V end lost 6 bases, the J end lost 5 bases, and 14 bases lay between the germline ends. CDR1 and CDR2 from the germline V gene are SQVTM and ANQGSEA. DNA for the CDR3: TGCAGCGTCGTGGGGCAATCGGACGAGCAGTACTTC. This sequence encodes CSVVGQSDEQYF.

In its sample, this clonotype was seen a few times. J is TRBJ2-7 and V is TRBV7-9; 7 positions match TRBD2. The CDR3 contains 14 residues. Germline CDR1 and CDR2: SEHNR and FQNEAQ (reference sequence). The V gene end was trimmed by 5 bases and the J gene end by 5 bases; junction bases not matched to a gene: 9. Here the CDR3 DNA reads TGTGCCAGCAGCATTAGCGGGCGGGAGCACGAGCAGTACTTC. Residues: CASSISGREHEQYF.

V usage is TRBV6-1 and J usage is TRBJ1-5, with D possibly TRBD1 on 5 matching bases. This CDR3 spans 12 amino acids. CDR1 is MNHNS, CDR2 SASEGT, per germline. CDR3 sequence: CAYGGSNQPQHF. The CDR3 nucleotides read TGTGCTTATGGGGGTAGCAATCAGCCCCAGCATTTT.

This chain uses TRBV10-3 with TRBJ2-1; no definite D call. Germline V lookup: CDR1 ENHRY, CDR2 SYGVKD. The CDR3 runs to 14 residues. V was cut by 2 bases and J by 4 bases, with 9 bases left in between. The CDR3 sequence: CAISERDGYNEQFF. The CDR3 DNA is TGTGCCATCAGTGAGAGGGATGGGTACAATGAGCAGTTCTTC.

This clonotype has only one observation. J is TRBJ2-5 and V is TRBV7-9; weak D call: TRBD1 (5 bases). V lost 5 bases, J lost 4 bases, and 14 bases lay in between. The V gene's germline CDR1 is SEHNR and CDR2 FQNEAQ (reference sequence). This CDR3 contains 14 residues. In nucleotides, the CDR3 is TGTGCCAGCAGCACGCTCGGACAACGAGAGACCCAGTACTTC. It is translated as CASSTLGQRETQYF.

The rearrangement links TRBV27 to TRBJ2-3; 14 bases are shared with TRBD2. The length of the CDR3 is 16 residues. Germline V CDR1 and CDR2: MNHEY, SMNVEV (reference sequence). Losses at the gene ends were 5 bases for V and 4 bases for J; bases not matched to a gene: 5. CDR3 protein: CASSETSGRGPDTQYF. The CDR3 coding sequence is TGTGCCAGCAGTGAGACTAGCGGGAGGGGCCCAGATACGCAGTATTTT.

The sample holds a few counts of this clonotype. The rearrangement links TRBV25-1 to TRBJ2-5; D is possibly TRBD1 (6 bases). Germline V CDR1 and CDR2: MGHDK, SYGVNS. This CDR3 comprises 12 residues. Trimming stripped 6 bases from V and 10 bases from J, with 15 bases between. CDR3 region: CASSEGDVGQYF. The CDR3 nucleotides are TGTGCCAGCAGCGAGGGGGACGTAGGCCAGTACTTC.

The V call is TRBV9, the J call TRBJ2-1, with 10 bases lining up with TRBD2. This CDR3 has 15 amino acids. J was trimmed by 8 bases and V by 0 bases; bases with no gene match: 5. Germline V lookup: CDR1 SGDLS, CDR2 YYNGEE. The DNA for the CDR3 is TGTGCCAGCAGCGTAGGAACTAGCGGGGTCGATGAGCAGTTCTTC. It translates to CASSVGTSGVDEQFF. The full variable domain, rest sourced from reference TRBV9 and TRBJ2-1, is DSGVTQTPKHLITATGQRVTLRCSPRSGDLSVYWYQQSLDQGLQFLIQYYNGEERAKGNILERFSAQQFPDLHSELNLSSLELGDSALYFCASSVGTSGVDEQFFGPGTRLTVL.

For the CDR3, the DNA is TGTGCCAGCAGCTTAATTGGAGGGGGCGCGAAAGAGACCCAGTACTTC. It codes for CASSLIGGGAKETQYF. The chain recombines TRBV11-3 with TRBJ2-5; a weak D match, TRBD1 (7 bases). Trimming shortened V by 2 bases and J by 3 bases, and 16 bases separated the two germline ends. CDR1 and CDR2 from the germline V gene are SGHNT and YENEEA. This CDR3 comprises 16 residues.